This note documents a single TCR beta chain sequence. The sample originates from a study of sequential checkpoint blockade in melanoma. Study information: Maintenance nivolumab came after either treatment sequence.

Libraries were prepared by immunoSEQ multiplex PCR; TCRdb keeps only in-frame clonotypes and omits some of them. The profile shows roughly 20,000 clones, roughly 72% of them singletons. Sample treatment: randomized to nivolumab then ipilimumab (arm A) or the reverse (arm B). DNA-damaging chemotherapy had not been given to any patient beforehand. PBMC sorting kept live CD3+CD8+ cells without CD19 or CD56. The source material was CD8+ T cells sorted from blood (inferred from file names), sampled from a patient given nivolumab and ipilimumab in sequence. The sequence came from a human donor with melanoma.

The CDR3, as DNA: TGTGCCAGCAGTAAGACAGGGGGCGTGATATCTGAAGCTTTCTTT. Translation: CASSKTGGVISEAFF. The chain carries TRBV6-4 and TRBJ1-1; 10 positions agree with TRBD1. This CDR3 spans 15 amino acids. CDR1 and CDR2 from the germline V gene are MRHNA and SNTAGT. With V trimmed by 5 bases and J by 6 bases, 9 bases remained unmatched.